The next 29 T cell receptor beta chains were all read from a single sample in a study of blood T cell repertoires in COVID-19. TCRdb's copy holds only in-frame clones and misses some; the assay was immunoSEQ multiplex PCR. The sample records about 210,000 clones, approximately 82% being singletons. What was sequenced was peripheral blood. The receptors derive from a woman aged 40 to 50 with acute or convalescent COVID-19.

The CDR3 protein is CASSLGGTGKTDTQYF. CDR3 coding DNA: TGTGCCAGCAGCTTGGGCGGGACAGGGAAGACAGATACGCAGTATTTT. The chain links TRBV11-3 to TRBJ2-3, with 9 bases matching TRBD1. Trimming took 3 bases from V and 3 from J; bases not matched to a gene: 7. This CDR3 comprises 16 residues. Germline CDR1 and CDR2: SGHNT and YENEEA.

V is TRBV6-2 or TRBV6-3 and J is TRBJ2-7; TRBD2 aligns across 8 bases. CDR3 length: 14 residues. CDR1 is MNHEY, CDR2 SVGEGT, per germline. With 2 bases clipped from V and 0 bases from J, the junction kept 0 bases outside the gene matches. Here the CDR3 DNA reads TGTGCCAGCAGTTACGGGACTAGCTCCTACGAGCAGTACTTC. This translates into CASSYGTSSYEQYF.

This clone was found a few times. This chain links TRBV30 with TRBJ2-7, with 13 bases that match TRBD2. The CDR3 extends over 17 amino acids. The V gene's germline CDR1 is GTSNPN and CDR2 SVGIG (reference sequence). Losses at the gene ends were 2 bases for V and 6 bases for J; bases not matched to a gene: 13. Here the CDR3 DNA reads TGTGCCTGGAGTCACAAGGGACTAGCGGGGCCTAGTATCGAGCAGTACTTC. Its translation is CAWSHKGLAGPSIEQYF.

The CDR3 DNA follows: TGTGCCAGCAGCTTAGTGGGGGGGGACGGTGAAAAACTGTTTTTT. Translated: CASSLVGGDGEKLFF. This chain links TRBV7-9 with TRBJ1-4; perhaps TRBD1 as D (5 bases). The V gene lost 1 base and the J gene lost 7 bases, with 13 bases spanning the gap. CDR1 and CDR2 from the germline V gene are SEHNR and FQNEAQ (reference sequence). CDR3 length: 15 residues.

This clone was recorded a few times. This sequence joins TRBV3-1 (or the pseudogene TRBV3-2) and TRBJ1-2; D not resolved. There are 16 residues in the CDR3. Germline CDR1 reads LGHDT; CDR2 reads YNNKEL (reference sequence). V was trimmed by 0 bases and J by 4 bases, leaving 15 bases between them. DNA for the CDR3: TGTGCCAGCAGCCAAGATCGCGGGGTTTCGAGCTATGGCTACACCTTC. Its protein is CASSQDRGVSSYGYTF.

V is TRBV6-2 or TRBV6-3 and J is TRBJ1-2; D may be TRBD1 (5 bases). CDR1 and CDR2 from the germline V gene are MNHEY and SVGEGT. This CDR3 spans 17 amino acids. The germline V and J ends were trimmed by 0 bases and 7 bases, with 21 bases remaining between them. As DNA, the CDR3 is TGTGCCAGCAGTTACTCCGCCCTTAAGACAGTGTTGACTGGCTACACCTTC. Translated, it gives CASSYSALKTVLTGYTF.

V usage is TRBV5-1 and J usage is TRBJ2-1; D perhaps matches TRBD2 (6 bases). V dropped 1 base and J dropped 7 bases, with 18 bases sitting between them. The CDR3 has 16 residues. The germline CDR1 and CDR2 sequences are SGHRS and YFSETQ. The DNA for the CDR3 is TGCGCCAGCAGCTTGATTGAGGCTAGCGTTGGGAATGAGCAGTTCTTC. As protein: CASSLIEASVGNEQFF. Using reference TRBV5-1 and TRBJ2-1 for the parts outside the CDR3, the full variable domain is KAGVTQTPRYLIKTRGQQVTLSCSPISGHRSVSWYQQTPGQGLQFLFEYFSETQRNKGNFPGRFSGRQFSNSRSEMNVSTLELGDSALYLCASSLIEASVGNEQFFGPGTRLTVL.

A few counts support this clone. The chain couples TRBV21-1 to TRBJ2-2; TRBD1 is the table's D call and was not checked against the DNA. TRBV21-1 is an annotated pseudogene. The CDR3 totals 20 residues. CDR3 amino acids: CASSKAYLPSGTGRTGELFF. CDR3 nucleotides: TGTGCCAGCAGCAAAGCCTACCTGCCCTCCGGGACAGGGAGGACCGGGGAGCTGTTTTTT.

This clone came up once. The V and J genes are TRBV9 and TRBJ2-2, with 8 bases fitting TRBD2. Germline V lookup: CDR1 SGDLS, CDR2 YYNGEE. The V gene end was trimmed by 0 bases and the J gene end by 1 base; junction bases not matched to a gene: 8. CDR3 length: 18 residues. The CDR3 region has the DNA TGTGCCAGCAGCGTAGTGATTCGGGAGGGGCAGAACACCGGGGAGCTGTTTTTT. This translates into CASSVVIREGQNTGELFF.

The chain has TRBV18 and TRBJ2-1; 10 bases map to TRBD2. Losses at the gene ends were 3 bases for V and 6 bases for J; bases not matched to a gene: 11. The CDR3 is 17 residues long. Germline CDR1 and CDR2: KGHSH and LQKENI. The DNA of the CDR3 is TGTGCCAGCTCACCGACTAGCGGGCAATACCAACCCAATGAGCAGTTCTTC. Amino acids: CASSPTSGQYQPNEQFF.

The rearrangement joins TRBV14 to TRBJ1-1; D not resolved. The CDR3 runs 13 residues. V dropped 4 bases and J dropped 7 bases, with 13 bases sitting between them. Germline assignment: CDR1 SGHDN and CDR2 FVKESK. CDR3 in DNA: TGTGCCAGCAGCCCTCTGGGGAGAAGTGAAGCTTTCTTT. This codes for CASSPLGRSEAFF.

This sequence joins TRBV19 and TRBJ1-1; D perhaps matches TRBD1 (5 bases). The CDR3 has 12 residues. The germline CDR1 and CDR2 sequences are LNHDA and SQIVND (reference sequence). Trimming cost V 0 bases and J 11 bases, with 10 bases left between them. The CDR3 DNA sequence: TGTGCCAGTAGTATAGAGAGCAGGGCCGCTTTCTTT. Its translation: CASSIESRAAFF. The variable domain in full, completed from reference TRBV19 and TRBJ1-1, reads DGGITQSPKYLFRKEGQNVTLSCEQNLNHDAMYWYRQDPGQGLRLIYYSQIVNDFQKGDIAEGYSVSREKKESFPLTVTSAQKNPTAFYLCASSIESRAAFFGQGTRLTVV.

The chain couples TRBV12-5 to TRBJ2-5, with 7 bases lining up with TRBD2. This CDR3 is 15 amino acids long. The germline gives CDR1 LGHNT, CDR2 FRNRAP. V trimming: 1 base; J trimming: 2 bases; junction bases outside the gene matches: 4. The CDR3 reads CASGLAASGQETQYF. CDR3 DNA sequence: TGTGCTAGTGGTTTGGCGGCTAGCGGTCAAGAGACCCAGTACTTC.

V and J are TRBV7-2 and TRBJ1-2; D perhaps matches TRBD1 (5 bases). This CDR3 spans 15 amino acids. The germline CDR1 and CDR2 sequences are SGHTA and FQGNSA. Trimming left V 3 bases short and J 0 bases short, with 11 bases between. The CDR3 DNA is TGTGCCAGCAGCTTTAGCGGGGGAGCTAACTATGGCTACACCTTC. Amino acids: CASSFSGGANYGYTF.

The chain carries TRBV19 and TRBJ2-7; 13 bases are shared with TRBD2. After removal of 5 bases from V and 7 bases from J, the junction contained 8 bases not matched to a gene. Germline values: CDR1 LNHDA, CDR2 SQIVND (reference sequence). CDR3 length: 15 amino acids. CDR3 sequence reads: CASSSGLAGVGEQYF. Here the CDR3 DNA reads TGTGCCAGTAGTTCCGGACTAGCGGGAGTTGGGGAGCAGTACTTC.

The V and J genes are TRBV5-8 and TRBJ2-1; 11 bases align to TRBD1. The CDR3 extends over 15 amino acids. Germline values: CDR1 SGHTS, CDR2 YDEGEE. The V and J ends lost 4 bases and 7 bases, in that order; junction bases with no gene match: 7. Here the CDR3 DNA reads TGTGCCAGCAGCATCGGGACAGGGGGTTATAATGAGCAGTTCTTC. Encoded protein: CASSIGTGGYNEQFF.

The J gene is TRBJ1-2, the V gene TRBV19, with 8 bases that match TRBD1. J gave up 4 bases and V 7 bases, and 5 bases lay outside the gene matches. This CDR3 comprises 13 residues. Germline CDR1 is LNHDA and CDR2 is SQIVND (reference sequence). DNA for the CDR3: TGTGCCAGTAAACAGGGGGGCGTCTATGGCTACACCTTC. Its translation: CASKQGGVYGYTF.

The chain is built from TRBV18 and TRBJ2-3; perhaps TRBD2 as D (6 bases). The CDR3 length is 16 residues. Germline V gives CDR1 KGHSH, CDR2 LQKENI. V was pared by 6 bases and J by 0 bases, with 16 bases between. CDR3 residues: CASSDGRERSTDTQYF. The CDR3, as DNA: TGTGCCAGCTCGGACGGGAGAGAGCGGAGCACAGATACGCAGTATTTT.

Comments on this clone: Other DNA sequences in this sample translate to the same CDR3. The V call is TRBV6-4, the J call TRBJ2-3; 7 bases are shared with TRBD2. In germline, CDR1 is MRHNA, CDR2 SNTAGT. The CDR3 covers 14 residues. The V and J ends lost 2 bases and 1 base, in that order; junction bases with no gene match: 0. The CDR3 nucleotides are TGTGCCAGCAGTGACGCGGGGGGCACAGATACGCAGTATTTT. Protein sequence: CASSDAGGTDTQYF.

The chain couples TRBV30 to TRBJ2-2; D is unresolved. CDR1 is GTSNPN, CDR2 SVGIG, per germline (reference sequence). Between the trimmed V and J ends, which lost 5 bases and 6 bases, there was a span of 10 bases. This CDR3 is built from 12 residues. The CDR3 spells CAWGSGAGELFF. CDR3 in DNA: TGTGCCTGGGGATCAGGCGCCGGGGAGCTGTTTTTT.

This chain connects TRBV19 to TRBJ2-7, with 8 bases lining up with TRBD1. With V trimmed by 3 bases and J by 7 bases, 14 bases remained unmatched. Germline CDR1 LNHDA, CDR2 SQIVND (reference sequence). The CDR3 length is 16 residues. The CDR3 region is CASSIYSGQAAKEQYF. The CDR3 DNA reads TGTGCCAGTAGTATTTATTCGGGACAGGCTGCAAAGGAGCAGTACTTC.

The V and J genes are TRBV5-4 and TRBJ2-2; 9 bases are shared with TRBD1. Germline assignment: CDR1 SGHNT and CDR2 YYREEE (reference sequence). The V gene end was trimmed by 5 bases and the J gene end by 6 bases; junction bases not matched to a gene: 11. This CDR3 has 16 amino acids. CDR3 sequence reads: CASSHGAQGASGELFF. The CDR3 DNA is TGTGCCAGCAGTCACGGGGCACAGGGGGCCTCCGGGGAGCTGTTTTTT.

The J gene is TRBJ1-1, the V gene TRBV6-6, with 7 bases aligning to TRBD1. The CDR3 runs to 12 residues. The junction had 2 bases not matched to a gene; V was cut back by 2 bases and J by 8 bases. The germline V gene encodes CDR1 MNHNY and CDR2 SVGAGI (reference sequence). The CDR3 spells CASSYGQAEAFF. CDR3 nucleotides: TGTGCCAGCAGTTACGGACAGGCGGAAGCTTTCTTT.

V gene TRBV6-4 combines with J gene TRBJ2-1, with TRBD2 matching 10 bases. The CDR3 is 15 residues long. Germline loops: CDR1 MRHNA, CDR2 SNTAGT. Germline trimming cut 4 bases from V and 7 bases from J; bases unmatched to any gene: 7. CDR3 sequence: CASSATEREGNEQFF. The CDR3 DNA is TGTGCCAGCAGTGCTACAGAGCGGGAGGGGAATGAGCAGTTCTTC.

The CDR3 loop reads CASSQEGTGTYGYTF. The CDR3 DNA reads TGCGCCAGCAGCCAAGAAGGGACAGGGACCTATGGCTACACCTTC. The chain links TRBV4-3 to TRBJ1-2, with TRBD1 identical over 9 bases. The CDR3 runs to 15 residues. Trimming cost V 0 bases and J 4 bases; bases outside gene matches: 3. Germline loops: CDR1 LGHNA, CDR2 YSLEER.

V and J are TRBV4-2 and TRBJ2-7; D unresolved. The CDR3 is made up of 13 amino acids. The V gene lost 5 bases and the J gene lost 4 bases, with 12 bases spanning the gap. CDR1 LGHNA and CDR2 YNFKEQ come from the germline V gene. This chain's CDR3 is CASSSQAAYEQYF. CDR3 in DNA: TGTGCCAGCAGCTCTCAAGCCGCGTACGAGCAGTACTTC.

CDR3 sequence reads: CASSTGDYEQYF. CDR3 bases: TGTGCCAGCAGTACAGGGGACTACGAGCAGTACTTC. The chain has TRBV12-3 or TRBV12-4 and TRBJ2-7; 7 positions agree with TRBD1. The ends lost 5 bases at V and 3 bases at J; junction bases unmatched: 1. The CDR3 consists of 12 residues.

In regard to this clone: Other DNA variants within this sample encode the same CDR3. The V and J genes are TRBV6-2 or TRBV6-3 and TRBJ2-7, with TRBD1 as a possible D gene (6 bases). The CDR3 has 14 residues. Germline V CDR1 and CDR2: MNHEY, SVGEGT. Trimming stripped 4 bases from V and 2 bases from J, with 12 bases between. In DNA form, the CDR3 reads TGTGCCAGCAGTTGGGGGCAGGGCACCTACGAGCAGTACTTC. Translating gives CASSWGQGTYEQYF.

The chain combines TRBV5-8 with TRBJ2-1; perhaps TRBD2 as D (5 bases). Germline-derived CDR1 and CDR2 are SGHTS and YDEGEE. Trimming pared 0 bases from V and 0 bases from J, leaving 16 bases between. The CDR3 has 18 residues. The CDR3 protein is CASSLGEYRVVSYNEQFF. CDR3 DNA: TGTGCCAGCAGCTTGGGGGAGTATAGGGTAGTCTCCTACAATGAGCAGTTCTTC.